The 6 T cell receptor beta chains below all came from one sample that was sequenced in a study of sequential checkpoint blockade in melanoma (dated by TCRdb to about 2019). The receptor library was made with the immunoSEQ multiplex PCR assay. TCRdb retrieved this table from immuneACCESS and kept in-frame rearrangements only. Not all clones are present; in checked studies, unresolved V genes account for under half, and no reason is known for the remainder. The sample data list fewer than 20,000 clones, and 73% of these were observed just once. The top ten hold roughly 5.2% of the sample. The label giving this sample's treatment or condition can be read as: randomized to nivolumab then ipilimumab (arm A) or the reverse (arm B). Source: tumor tissue (inferred from file names), taken from a patient given nivolumab and ipilimumab in sequence. The receptors were sampled from a human donor with melanoma.

In this sample, this clone turned up once. V usage is TRBV7-7 and J usage is TRBJ2-7; possibly TRBD2 for D (5 bases). Germline loops: CDR1 SSHAT, CDR2 FNYEAQ (reference sequence). The V end lost 3 bases, the J end lost 3 bases, and 15 bases lay between the germline ends. The CDR3 runs to 15 residues. DNA for the CDR3: TGTGCCAGCAGCTTGTATCCCACGGGGAACTACGAGCAGTACTTC. This sequence encodes CASSLYPTGNYEQYF.

The chain is built from TRBV6-8 and TRBJ2-7; unclear D gene. Trimming took off 10 bases at V and 1 base at J, with 17 bases between the two ends. There are 14 residues in the CDR3. The germline V gene encodes CDR1 MNHGY and CDR2 SAAAGT. The CDR3 here is CATRSSIASYEQYF. The CDR3 DNA is TGTGCCACCCGGTCCTCCATCGCTTCCTACGAGCAGTACTTC.

This clone turned up a few times. This rearrangement joins TRBV30 to TRBJ2-3; 8 bases match TRBD2. Trimming cost V 3 bases and J 4 bases; bases outside gene matches: 9. Germline V gives CDR1 GTSNPN, CDR2 SVGIG (reference sequence). This CDR3 has 15 amino acids. CDR3 amino acids: CAWRAGGGSSDTQYF. Written as DNA, the CDR3 is TGTGCCTGGAGGGCGGGCGGGGGGTCCTCAGATACGCAGTATTTT. Looking up the rest from reference TRBV30 and TRBJ2-3 gives the full variable domain: SQTIHQWPATLVQPVGSPLSLECTVEGTSNPNLYWYRQAAGRGLQLLFYSVGIGQISSEVPQNLSASRPQDRQFILSSKKLLLSDSGFYLCAWRAGGGSSDTQYFGPGTRLTVL.

V is TRBV6-4 and J is TRBJ1-3; no firm D call. The CDR3 has 15 amino acids. Germline CDR1 MRHNA, CDR2 SNTAGT. The V end lost 5 bases, the J end lost 0 bases, and 11 bases lay between the germline ends. This chain's CDR3 is CASSYQEFSGNTIYF. CDR3 DNA: TGTGCCAGCAGTTACCAGGAATTCTCTGGAAACACCATATATTTT.

This clone was observed a handful of times. The genes are TRBV15 and TRBJ1-5, with D unclear. This CDR3 contains 15 residues. Germline V gene data show CDR1 as LNHNV and CDR2 as YYDKDF (reference sequence). V was shortened by 2 bases and J by 1 base, with 9 bases between the two germline ends. This CDR3 is CATSRRGISNQPQHF. CDR3 sequence (DNA): TGTGCCACCAGCAGAAGAGGGATAAGCAATCAGCCCCAGCATTTT.

The chain carries TRBV5-1 and TRBJ2-2, with 10 bases aligning to TRBD2. The V gene end was trimmed by 7 bases and the J gene end by 6 bases; junction bases not matched to a gene: 9. The germline gives CDR1 SGHRS, CDR2 YFSETQ. The CDR3 is made up of 15 amino acids. In nucleotides, the CDR3 is TGCGCCAGCGGAGTCGGGACTAGCGAAGCCGGGGAGCTGTTTTTT. Amino acid sequence: CASGVGTSEAGELFF.